What follows are 24 T cell receptor beta chains derived from one specimen sequenced in a study of cytomegalovirus exposure and HLA in healthy donors. The PCR used 60 Vbeta and 13 Jbeta primers. The assay was immunoSEQ multiplex PCR, and TCRdb's table has in-frame clones only and misses some. The data hold roughly 140,000 clones, with about 86% observed a single time. Sequencing was performed on PBMCs. These receptors originate from a man aged 35 to 55 in good health and CMV-seropositive.

This CDR3 is CASSQGQGNTIYF. CDR3 DNA: TGTGCCAGCAGCCAGGGCCAAGGAAACACCATATATTTT. The chain has TRBV7-3 and TRBJ1-3; tentatively, D is TRBD1 (5 bases). CDR1 SGHTA and CDR2 FQGTGA come from the germline V gene. There are 13 residues in the CDR3. Trimming shortened V by 5 bases and J by 4 bases, and 9 bases separated the two germline ends.

This clone was detected once. Its ends do not fully match the called genes, so a read error is possible. The chain carries TRBV5-1 and TRBJ2-3, with D perhaps matching TRBD2 (6 bases). The CDR3 runs 15 residues. Per germline, CDR1 SGHRS and CDR2 YFSETQ. This CDR3 reads CVSSSQWGDTDTQYF. CDR3 in DNA: TGCGTCAGCAGCTCACAGTGGGGGGACACAGATACGCAGTATTTT.

The rearrangement links TRBV7-8 to TRBJ1-2; 12 bases are shared with TRBD1. The germline CDR1 and CDR2 sequences are SGHVS and FQNEAQ. Losses at the gene ends were 7 bases for V and 6 bases for J; bases not matched to a gene: 9. CDR3 length equals 15 residues. CDR3 sequence reads: CASTNRDRGLDGYTF. The CDR3 bases are TGTGCCAGCACCAACCGGGACAGGGGGCTGGATGGCTACACCTTC.

This chain links TRBV7-9 with TRBJ1-2; D not resolved. V lost 4 bases and J 5 bases, leaving 11 bases between the germline ends. CDR1 SEHNR and CDR2 FQNEAQ come from the germline V gene (reference sequence). The CDR3 length is 13 residues. CDR3 bases: TGTGCCAGCAGCTCAGGCTCCCGATATGGCTACACCTTC. Its protein product is CASSSGSRYGYTF.

V and J are TRBV6-6 and TRBJ2-3, with D perhaps TRBD1 (6 bases). Germline lookup yields CDR1 MNHNY and CDR2 SVGAGI (reference sequence). The CDR3 has 12 amino acids. Trimming took off 4 bases at V and 6 bases at J, with 8 bases between the two ends. CDR3 coding DNA: TGTGCCAGCAGTTCAGGACAGGATACGCAGTATTTT. It translates to CASSSGQDTQYF.

The J gene is TRBJ2-5, the V gene TRBV7-9, with 11 positions matching TRBD1. This CDR3 region has 14 residues. The trim removed 6 bases at V and 4 bases at J, leaving 4 bases unmatched. Germline V gene lookup returns CDR1 SEHNR and CDR2 FQNEAQ (reference sequence). For the CDR3, the DNA is TGTGCCAGCAGGTTGGGACAGGGGGGAGAGACCCAGTACTTC. Protein: CASRLGQGGETQYF.

The chain employs TRBV30 and TRBJ2-7; 8 bases align to TRBD1. From germline, CDR1 is GTSNPN and CDR2 SVGIG (reference sequence). CDR3 size: 14 residues. With 1 base clipped from V and 0 bases from J, the junction kept 2 bases outside the gene matches. Written as DNA, the CDR3 is TGTGCCTGGAGTGGGGACAGGAGCTCCTACGAGCAGTACTTC. Protein product: CAWSGDRSSYEQYF.

The chain couples TRBV7-9 to TRBJ2-2; 7 bases map to TRBD1. The CDR3 has 15 amino acids. Losses at the gene ends were 5 bases for V and 5 bases for J; bases not matched to a gene: 8. CDR1 is SEHNR, CDR2 FQNEAQ, per germline (reference sequence). The CDR3, as DNA: TGTGCCAGCAGCCTATGGGACAGTGATACCGGGGAGCTGTTTTTT. Amino acids: CASSLWDSDTGELFF.

DNA of the CDR3: TGTGCCAGCAGCTTGGGCAGCACAGATACGCAGTATTTT. This encodes CASSLGSTDTQYF. The chain joins TRBV11-3 to TRBJ2-3; D call uncertain. Trimming pared 3 bases from V and 0 bases from J, leaving 4 bases between. The CDR3 is 13 residues long. The germline CDR1 and CDR2 sequences are SGHNT and YENEEA.

This clone was seen at least ten times. This sample also contains other DNA sequences that code for the same CDR3. V is TRBV5-1 and J is TRBJ1-4; unclear D gene. Trimming left V 3 bases short and J 0 bases short, with 9 bases between. The germline gives CDR1 SGHRS, CDR2 YFSETQ. This CDR3 contains 15 residues. The CDR3 loop reads CASSSMAATNEKLFF. The DNA for the CDR3 is TGCGCCAGCAGCTCGATGGCGGCAACTAATGAAAAACTGTTTTTT.

J is TRBJ2-5 and V is TRBV5-8; no reliable D call. The CDR3 is 14 amino acids. CDR1 and CDR2 (germline): SGHTS, YDEGEE. V lost 2 bases and J lost 1, with 9 bases in between. CDR3 residues: CASSFRGVQETQYF. The CDR3 DNA sequence: TGTGCCAGCAGCTTTCGCGGTGTCCAAGAGACCCAGTACTTC. Combining the CDR3 with reference TRBV5-8 and TRBJ2-5 gives the whole variable domain EAGVTQSPTHLIKTRGQQATLRCSPISGHTSVYWYQQALGLGLQFLLWYDEGEERNRGNFPPRFSGRQFPNYSSELNVNALELEDSALYLCASSFRGVQETQYFGPGTRLLVL.

V gene TRBV2 combines with J gene TRBJ1-2; TRBD1 might be the D (6 bases). Trimming removed 11 bases at V and 7 bases at J, with 14 bases between. Germline CDR1 is SNHLY and CDR2 is FYNNEI. There are 11 residues in the CDR3. The CDR3, as DNA: TGTGCCGGTGGATTGGGGGCTGGCTACACCTTC. Its translation is CAGGLGAGYTF.

This clone was detected once. The chain combines TRBV11-2 with TRBJ2-7; TRBD1 is a possible D gene (5 bases). Trimming removed 2 bases at V and 4 bases at J, with 6 bases between. In germline, CDR1 is SGHAT, CDR2 FQNNGV. The CDR3 loop spans 12 amino acids. The DNA for the CDR3 is TGTGCCAGCAGCTTACGACAGTACGAGCAGTACTTC. This encodes CASSLRQYEQYF. Full variable domain (remainder filled in from reference TRBV11-2 and TRBJ2-7): EAGVAQSPRYKIIEKRQSVAFWCNPISGHATLYWYQQILGQGPKLLIQFQNNGVVDDSQLPKDRFSAERLKGVDSTLKIQPAKLEDSAVYLCASSLRQYEQYFGPGTRLTVT.

The chain is built from TRBV4-1 and TRBJ2-7; D uncertain. Trimming cost V 7 bases and J 2 bases, with 15 bases left between them. The CDR3 contains 14 residues. Looked up from germline, CDR1 is MGHRA and CDR2 is YSYEKL. The CDR3 DNA is TGCGCCAGCACTCGTGGTCCAGATACCTACGAGCAGTACTTC. It codes for CASTRGPDTYEQYF.

This clone has a single count. The chain links TRBV5-4 to TRBJ1-2, with TRBD1 matching 9 bases. CDR1 SGHNT and CDR2 YYREEE come from the germline V gene (reference sequence). V lost 5 bases and J lost 2; bases outside the gene matches: 4. This CDR3 contains 14 residues. Written as DNA, the CDR3 is TGTGCCAGCAGGGGGACAGGGACAAACTATGGCTACACCTTC. Protein product: CASRGTGTNYGYTF.

This sequence joins TRBV11-3 and TRBJ2-3; 7 positions match TRBD1. Germline V gives CDR1 SGHNT, CDR2 YENEEA. The trim removed 5 bases at V and 1 base at J, leaving 6 bases unmatched. The CDR3 is 15 amino acids. Here the CDR3 DNA reads TGTGCCAGCAGCCGACGGACAGGCCGCACAGATACGCAGTATTTT. Translating gives CASSRRTGRTDTQYF.

This rearrangement joins TRBV9 to TRBJ1-2; tentative D call: TRBD1 (6 bases). In germline, CDR1 is SGDLS, CDR2 YYNGEE. The CDR3 has 13 amino acids. Trimming shortened V by 2 bases and J by 7 bases, and 12 bases separated the two germline ends. CDR3: CASSVSRGTGYTF. CDR3 DNA sequence: TGTGCCAGCAGCGTCTCTAGGGGGACTGGCTACACCTTC.

In this sample, this clone turned up once. V and J are TRBV25-1 and TRBJ2-5, with D perhaps matching TRBD1 (6 bases). Trimming removed 4 bases from V and 3 bases from J, with 15 bases in between. CDR1 and CDR2 (germline): MGHDK, SYGVNS. The CDR3 spans 15 residues. CDR3 DNA: TGTGCCAGCAGTGCGAGCGATGGACAGAAAGAGACCCAGTACTTC. Translation: CASSASDGQKETQYF.

The sample holds a few counts of this clone. This sequence joins TRBV5-5 and TRBJ1-2; D not resolved. Looked up from germline, CDR1 is SGHKS and CDR2 is YYEKEE (reference sequence). Trimming left V 3 bases short and J 8 bases short, with 11 bases between. The CDR3 runs to 12 residues. The CDR3 coding sequence is TGTGCCAGCAGCTACCGCGCGGGGGGCTACACCTTC. Residues: CASSYRAGGYTF.

This chain connects TRBV27 to TRBJ2-7, with D uncertain. Germline V gene sequence: CDR1 MNHEY, CDR2 SMNVEV (reference sequence). V lost 5 bases and J lost 2, with 10 bases in between. The CDR3 consists of 13 residues. CDR3: CASSELYPYEQYF. CDR3 DNA: TGTGCCAGCAGTGAACTCTACCCCTACGAGCAGTACTTC.

This clone was picked up a small number of times. The V gene is TRBV15, the J gene TRBJ1-2; 9 positions match TRBD1. The CDR3 has 13 amino acids. Unmatched junction bases numbered 0, after V lost 1 base and J lost 6 bases. Germline V gene data show CDR1 as LNHNV and CDR2 as YYDKDF (reference sequence). CDR3 residues: CATSRGTGDGYTF. The CDR3 region has the DNA TGTGCCACCAGCAGAGGGACAGGGGATGGCTACACCTTC.

This clone has just one count. The V gene is TRBV10-3, the J gene TRBJ1-5, with TRBD1 matching over 8 bases. The germline V gene encodes CDR1 ENHRY and CDR2 SYGVKD. V gave up 10 bases and J gave up 2 bases; unmatched junction bases: 7. The CDR3 totals 14 residues. The CDR3 sequence is CATAPTGGNQPQHF. Here the CDR3 DNA reads TGTGCCACAGCCCCGACAGGGGGCAATCAGCCCCAGCATTTT.

This clone was detected once. The chain has TRBV9 and TRBJ2-5; 8 bases fit TRBD1. In germline, CDR1 is SGDLS, CDR2 YYNGEE. V trimming: 2 bases; J trimming: 5 bases; junction bases outside the gene matches: 5. This CDR3 is built from 14 residues. The CDR3, as DNA: TGTGCCAGCAGCGTCCAGGGGGCGCGGGAGACCCAGTACTTC. Translating gives CASSVQGARETQYF.

This chain connects TRBV27 to TRBJ1-5; 10 bases map to TRBD1. Per the germline V gene, CDR1 is MNHEY and CDR2 is SMNVEV (reference sequence). The V gene end was trimmed by 2 bases and the J gene end by 4 bases; junction bases not matched to a gene: 8. The CDR3 is 17 residues long. The CDR3 DNA reads TGTGCCAGCAGTTTAGCCGGGACAGGGGCCTCTAATCAGCCCCAGCATTTT. Amino acid sequence: CASSLAGTGASNQPQHF.